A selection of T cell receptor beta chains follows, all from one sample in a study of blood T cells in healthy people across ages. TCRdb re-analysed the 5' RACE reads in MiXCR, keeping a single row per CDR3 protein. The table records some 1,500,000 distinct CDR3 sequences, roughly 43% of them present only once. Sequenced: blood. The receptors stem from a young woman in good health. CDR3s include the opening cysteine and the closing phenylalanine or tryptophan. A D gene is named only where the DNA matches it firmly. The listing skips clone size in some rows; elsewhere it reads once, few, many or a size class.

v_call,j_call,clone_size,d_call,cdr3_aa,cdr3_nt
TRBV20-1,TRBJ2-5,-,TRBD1,CSATRGETQYF,TGCAGTGCTACCAGGGGGGAGACCCAGTACTTC
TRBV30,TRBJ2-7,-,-,CAWSLDIGIYEQYF,TGTGCCTGGAGTCTGGACATAGGTATCTACGAGCAGTACTTC
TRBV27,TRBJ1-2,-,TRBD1,CASSSKGQFTLANYGYTF,TGTGCCAGCAGTTCCAAGGGACAGTTTACCCTAGCTAACTATGGCTACACCTTC
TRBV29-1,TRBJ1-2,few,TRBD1,CSVEGQVNYGYTF,TGCAGCGTTGAGGGACAGGTTAACTATGGCTACACCTTC
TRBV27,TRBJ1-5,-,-,CASSLGGQLNQPQHF,TGTGCCAGCAGTTTGGGAGGACAGCTCAATCAGCCCCAGCATTTT
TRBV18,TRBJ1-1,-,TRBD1,CASSPRAILQGGLTEAFF,TGTGCCAGCTCACCACGAGCGATCCTCCAGGGGGGGCTTACTGAAGCTTTCTTT
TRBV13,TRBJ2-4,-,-,CASSFGKNIQYF,TGTGCCAGCAGCTTTGGGAAAAACATTCAGTACTTC
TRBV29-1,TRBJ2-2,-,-,CSVGSRDKMNTGELFF,TGCAGCGTTGGTAGCCGGGACAAGATGAACACCGGGGAGCTGTTTTTT
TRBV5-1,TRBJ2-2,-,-,CASSSRGASLNTGELFF,TGCGCCAGCAGCTCCCGGGGAGCATCACTAAACACCGGGGAGCTGTTTTTT
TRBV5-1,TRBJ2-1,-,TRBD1,CASSLVAGGVLYNEQFF,TGCGCCAGCAGCTTGGTGGCAGGGGGTGTTTTGTACAATGAGCAGTTCTTC
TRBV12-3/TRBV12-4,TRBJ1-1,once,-,CASRQGLGDTEAFF,TGTGCCAGCAGGCAGGGGCTAGGGGACACTGAAGCTTTCTTT
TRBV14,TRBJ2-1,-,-,CASSPLRGSNYNEQFF,TGTGCCAGCAGCCCCTTACGGGGCAGCAACTACAATGAGCAGTTCTTC
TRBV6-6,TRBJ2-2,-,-,CASSDHGQTNTGELFF,TGTGCCAGCAGTGACCACGGACAGACAAACACCGGGGAGCTGTTTTTT
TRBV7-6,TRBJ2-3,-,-,CASSSELARTDMQYF,TGTGCCAGCAGCTCCGAACTAGCTCGCACAGATATGCAGTATTTT
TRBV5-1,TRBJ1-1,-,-,CASTMEPVGQNTEAFF,TGCGCCAGCACCATGGAACCGGTAGGGCAGAACACTGAAGCTTTCTTT
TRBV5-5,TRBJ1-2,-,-,CASSFPDIRGYTF,TGTGCCAGCAGCTTCCCGGACATCCGTGGCTACACCTTC
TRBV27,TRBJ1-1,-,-,CASSLSWGGPHGNTEAFF,TGTGCCAGCAGTTTATCGTGGGGGGGGCCTCACGGGAACACTGAAGCTTTCTTT
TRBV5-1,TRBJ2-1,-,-,CASSLEGFAYNEQFF,TGCGCCAGCAGCTTGGAGGGTTTTGCCTACAATGAGCAGTTCTTC
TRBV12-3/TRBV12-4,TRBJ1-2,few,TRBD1,CASSFTDRGRNSNYGYTF,TGTGCCAGCAGTTTTACCGACAGGGGGCGGAATTCTAACTATGGCTACACCTTC
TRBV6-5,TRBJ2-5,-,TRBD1,CASSSGTGALHNEQYF,TGTGCCAGCAGTTCCGGGACAGGGGCTCTCCACAATGAGCAGTACTTC
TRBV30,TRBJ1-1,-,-,CAWSPGPREAFF,TGTGCCTGGAGCCCGGGACCGCGTGAAGCTTTCTTT
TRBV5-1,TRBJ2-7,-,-,CASSPWDDDPVEQYF,TGCGCCAGCAGCCCCTGGGACGACGACCCTGTGGAGCAGTACTTC
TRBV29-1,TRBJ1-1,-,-,CSVEGGFVNTEAFF,TGCAGCGTTGAAGGGGGGTTTGTGAACACTGAAGCTTTCTTT
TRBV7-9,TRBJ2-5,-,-,CASSVVRVSNEQYF,TGTGCCAGCAGCGTAGTTCGCGTTTCCAATGAGCAGTACTTC
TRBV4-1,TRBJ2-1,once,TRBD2,CASSQVTSGGRYFF,TGCGCCAGCAGCCAAGTAACCAGCGGGGGTCGGTATTTCTTC
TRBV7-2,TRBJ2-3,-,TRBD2,CASSAPLAGLRDTQYF,TGTGCCAGCAGCGCCCCACTAGCGGGGCTTCGGGATACGCAGTATTTT
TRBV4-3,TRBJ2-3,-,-,CASSQATVLSDTQYF,TGCGCCAGCAGCCAAGCTACAGTTTTATCAGATACGCAGTATTTT
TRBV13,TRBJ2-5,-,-,CASSPRARTETQYF,TGTGCCAGCAGCCCGAGGGCCCGAACGGAGACCCAGTACTTC
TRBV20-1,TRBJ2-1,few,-,CSAPRTGKGEQFF,TGCAGTGCTCCCCGGACTGGGAAGGGTGAGCAGTTCTTC
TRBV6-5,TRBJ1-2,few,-,CATRQAGFHGYTF,TGTGCCACCCGGCAGGCAGGTTTCCATGGCTACACCTTC
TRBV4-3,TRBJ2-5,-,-,CASSQDVGRGETQYF,TGCGCCAGCAGCCAAGATGTGGGCAGAGGGGAGACCCAGTACTTC
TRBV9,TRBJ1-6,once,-,CASSSRREGSYNSPLHF,TGTGCCAGCAGCTCCCGACGGGAAGGCTCCTATAATTCACCCCTCCACTTT
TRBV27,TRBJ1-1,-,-,CASSPGHLHLSNTEAFF,TGTGCCAGCAGTCCCGGACACCTGCACTTATCGAACACTGAAGCTTTCTTT
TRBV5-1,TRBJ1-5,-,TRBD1,CASSLQGEQYQPQHF,TGCGCCAGCAGCTTGCAGGGGGAGCAATATCAGCCCCAGCATTTT
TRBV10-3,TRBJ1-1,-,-,CAITGGMDTEAFF,TGTGCCATCACGGGGGGCATGGACACTGAAGCTTTCTTT
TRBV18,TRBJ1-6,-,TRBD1,CASSPTDRGSPLHF,TGTGCCAGCTCACCAACGGACAGGGGTTCACCCCTCCACTTT
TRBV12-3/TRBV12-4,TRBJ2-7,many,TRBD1,CASRTGIYEQYF,TGTGCCAGCAGGACAGGGATCTACGAGCAGTACTTC
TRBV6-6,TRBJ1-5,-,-,CASSSRGSRGDQPQHF,TGTGCCAGCAGTTCCCGCGGCTCCCGAGGGGATCAGCCCCAGCATTTT
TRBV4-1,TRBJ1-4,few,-,CASSQTPPSGYRAEKLFF,TGCGCCAGCAGCCAGACCCCCCCGAGCGGGTATCGTGCCGAAAAACTGTTTTTT
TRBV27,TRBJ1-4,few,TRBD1,CASSASGTGGEKLFF,TGTGCCAGCAGTGCCTCTGGGACAGGGGGGGAAAAACTGTTTTTT
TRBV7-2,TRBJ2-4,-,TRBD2,CASSLPSGRGIQYF,TGTGCCAGCAGCTTACCTAGCGGGAGAGGCATTCAGTACTTC
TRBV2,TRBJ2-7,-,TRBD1,CASRKGQVEYEQYF,TGTGCCAGCAGAAAGGGACAGGTGGAGTACGAGCAGTACTTC
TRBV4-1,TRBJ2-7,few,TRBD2,CASSRLAGGAYNEQYF,TGCGCCAGCAGCAGACTAGCGGGGGGGGCCTACAATGAGCAGTACTTC
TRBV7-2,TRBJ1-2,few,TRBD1,CASSPSGFTGVDGYTF,TGTGCCAGCAGCCCCAGTGGGTTCACAGGGGTGGATGGCTACACCTTC
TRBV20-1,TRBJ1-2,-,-,CSATFGEINYGYTF,TGCAGTGCCACCTTTGGGGAGATTAACTATGGCTACACCTTC
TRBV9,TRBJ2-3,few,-,CASSVLGVTDTQYF,TGTGCCAGCAGCGTTCTAGGGGTAACAGATACGCAGTATTTT
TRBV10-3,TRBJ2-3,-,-,CAISGGGRDTDTQYF,TGTGCCATCAGTGGCGGAGGGAGAGACACAGATACGCAGTATTTT
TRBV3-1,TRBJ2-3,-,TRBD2,CASSQRQISGGSTQYF,TGTGCCAGCAGCCAGAGACAGATTAGCGGGGGCAGTACGCAGTATTTT